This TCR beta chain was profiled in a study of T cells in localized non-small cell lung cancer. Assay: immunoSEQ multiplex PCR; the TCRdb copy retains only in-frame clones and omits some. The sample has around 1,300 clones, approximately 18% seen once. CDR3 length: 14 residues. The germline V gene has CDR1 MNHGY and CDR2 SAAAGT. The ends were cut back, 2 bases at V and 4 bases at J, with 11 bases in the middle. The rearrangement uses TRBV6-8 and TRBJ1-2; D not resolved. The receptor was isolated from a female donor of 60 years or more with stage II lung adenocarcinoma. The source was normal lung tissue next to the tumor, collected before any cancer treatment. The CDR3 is CASSYLGVVYGYTF. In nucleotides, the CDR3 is TGTGCCAGCAGTTACCTTGGAGTCGTCTATGGCTACACCTTC.